These T cell receptor beta chains were read from a single sample in a study of blood T cell repertoires in COVID-19. Sequencing was performed with immunoSEQ multiplex PCR; in TCRdb, only in-frame clones are kept and a portion is missing. In the table there are around 13,000 clones, 80% to 90% of which are singletons. Sequenced: peripheral blood. These receptors all come from a man older than 75 with acute or convalescent COVID-19. The CDR3 runs from the conserved cysteine through the conserved F or W. A D gene is named only where the DNA matches it firmly. Expanded clones are given a class, and other clones once, few, many or no size at all.

>-|TRBV7-3|TRBD2|TRBJ2-3
CASSLGLGPDTQYF
TGTGCCAGCAGCTTGGGACTAGGCCCAGATACGCAGTATTTT
>-|TRBV11-2|TRBD2|TRBJ2-1
CASSRQRGSGIYEQFF
TGTGCCAGCAGCAGACAAAGAGGTAGCGGGATTTATGAGCAGTTCTTC
>-|TRBV18|TRBD2|TRBJ2-7
CASSPATGLISYEQYF
TGTGCCAGCTCTCCCGCCACGGGACTAATCTCCTACGAGCAGTACTTC
>-|TRBV5-4|TRBD1|TRBJ2-1
CASSHNGQGKYNEQFF
TGTGCCAGCAGCCATAATGGACAGGGAAAATACAATGAGCAGTTCTTC
>-|TRBV10-1|-|TRBJ1-1
CASTYNANTEAFF
TGCGCCAGCACCTATAATGCGAACACTGAAGCTTTCTTT
>-|TRBV2|-|TRBJ2-4
CASSEEGVTSALAKNIQYF
TGTGCCAGCAGTGAAGAGGGGGTAACTAGCGCCCTAGCCAAAAACATTCAGTACTTC
>few|TRBV3-1/TRBV3-2|-|TRBJ2-7
CASRAGNYEQYF
TGTGCCAGCAGGGCGGGAAACTACGAGCAGTACTTC
>-|TRBV6-5|-|TRBJ2-3
CASSYFPSGTDTQYF
TGTGCCAGCAGTTACTTCCCTAGCGGCACAGATACGCAGTATTTT
>-|TRBV2|-|TRBJ2-5
CASSKQGYETQYF
TGTGCCAGCAGTAAACAGGGATATGAGACCCAGTACTTC
>-|TRBV5-4|TRBD2|TRBJ2-1
CASSRIGLADNEQFF
TGTGCCAGCAGCAGAATCGGACTAGCGGACAATGAGCAGTTCTTC
>-|TRBV29-1|TRBD1|TRBJ2-7
CSVQPGQGVREQYF
TGCAGCGTCCAACCGGGACAGGGGGTAAGAGAGCAGTACTTC
>few|TRBV27|-|TRBJ1-5
CASSSDSRVSQPQHF
TGTGCCAGCAGTTCTGACAGTCGAGTGAGTCAGCCCCAGCATTTT
>once|TRBV5-6|TRBD1|TRBJ1-1
CASSTDRGLNTEAFF
TGTGCCAGCAGCACAGACAGGGGGCTGAACACTGAAGCTTTCTTT
>-|TRBV5-1|TRBD1|TRBJ2-3
CASSLASRTVQGTDTQYF
TGCGCCAGCAGCTTGGCCTCGCGTACGGTACAGGGGACAGATACGCAGTATTTT
>-|TRBV7-3|TRBD2|TRBJ2-5
CASSATGTSGQETQYF
TGTGCCAGCAGCGCAACGGGGACTAGCGGACAAGAGACCCAGTACTTC
>-|TRBV5-4|-|TRBJ2-2
CASSFGGHNTGELFF
TGTGCCAGCAGCTTTGGCGGTCATAACACCGGGGAGCTGTTTTTT
>-|TRBV3-1/TRBV3-2|-|TRBJ2-1
CASSQLPRGSWNEQFF
TGTGCCAGCAGCCAACTTCCGAGAGGGTCATGGAATGAGCAGTTCTTC
>-|TRBV6-5|TRBD1|TRBJ1-1
CASKQGAGTEAFF
TGTGCCAGCAAACAGGGGGCGGGCACTGAAGCTTTCTTT
>-|TRBV18|-|TRBJ1-2
CASSPKPGREGYTF
TGTGCCAGCTCACCAAAGCCGGGAAGGGAAGGCTACACCTTC
>few|TRBV3-1/TRBV3-2|TRBD2|TRBJ2-1
CASSPPTSGGNEQFF
TGTGCCAGCAGCCCACCAACTAGCGGCGGCAATGAGCAGTTCTTC
>once|TRBV9|TRBD2|TRBJ2-1
CASSRVAGSSYNEQFF
TGTGCCAGCAGCCGAGTAGCGGGAAGCTCCTACAATGAGCAGTTCTTC
>once|TRBV9|TRBD1|TRBJ2-3
CASSVGPGTGGADTQYF
TGTGCCAGCAGCGTAGGACCCGGGACAGGGGGCGCAGATACGCAGTATTTT
>-|TRBV5-4|TRBD1|TRBJ1-1
CASSPGQYHTEAFF
TGTGCCAGCAGCCCGGGACAGTACCACACTGAAGCTTTCTTT
>-|TRBV9|-|TRBJ1-5
CASSVGGGGQPQHF
TGTGCCAGCAGCGTAGGTGGGGGAGGTCAGCCCCAGCATTTT
>-|TRBV18|TRBD2|TRBJ2-7
CASSPQKVTQRGGWVEQYF
TGTGCCAGCTCACCACAGAAAGTCACCCAGCGGGGGGGCTGGGTCGAGCAGTACTTC
>-|TRBV3-1/TRBV3-2|-|TRBJ2-1
CASSLKRTPLAYNEQFF
TGTGCCAGCAGCCTCAAACGAACTCCCCTCGCCTACAATGAGCAGTTCTTC
>-|TRBV6-6|-|TRBJ2-7
CASSYKRMPHETEQYF
TGTGCCAGCAGTTACAAGAGAATGCCCCACGAAACCGAGCAGTACTTC
>-|TRBV4-2|TRBD1|TRBJ2-2
CASSQELQGAANTGELFF
TGTGCCAGCAGCCAAGAGTTACAGGGGGCCGCGAACACCGGGGAGCTGTTTTTT
>-|TRBV6-5|TRBD2|TRBJ2-7
CASIKRGGYEQYF
TGTGCCAGCATTAAGCGGGGCGGCTACGAGCAGTACTTC
>-|TRBV5-1|TRBD1|TRBJ2-5
CASSLARGLETQYF
TGCGCCAGCAGCTTGGCCAGGGGGTTGGAGACCCAGTACTTC
>-|TRBV5-4|TRBD1|TRBJ2-7
CASSRKGAGSYEQYF
TGTGCCAGCAGCCGTAAGGGGGCGGGCAGTTACGAGCAGTACTTC
>-|TRBV2|TRBD1|TRBJ2-7
CASRMEATGQGAYEQYF
TGTGCCAGCAGGATGGAGGCGACGGGACAGGGGGCCTACGAGCAGTACTTC
>-|TRBV3-1/TRBV3-2|-|TRBJ2-5
CASSQGFSGQETQYF
TGTGCCAGCAGCCAAGGGTTTTCCGGGCAAGAGACCCAGTACTTC
>-|TRBV6-5|TRBD1|TRBJ1-2
CASTRQGKYGYTF
TGTGCCAGCACTAGACAGGGGAAATATGGCTACACCTTC
>-|TRBV18|TRBD2|TRBJ2-3
CASSPDSGGARDTQYF
TGTGCCAGCTCACCGGATAGCGGGGGGGCCAGAGATACGCAGTATTTT
>-|TRBV6-6|-|TRBJ1-6
CASSQQSRRSPLHF
TGTGCCAGCAGCCAACAGTCCCGCAGATCACCCCTCCACTTT
>-|TRBV7-9|TRBD1|TRBJ1-2
CASTGGFGYGYTF
TGTGCCAGTACAGGGGGCTTCGGGTATGGCTACACCTTC
>-|TRBV29-1|-|TRBJ1-4
CSWGENEKLFF
TGCAGTTGGGGGGAGAATGAAAAACTGTTTTTT
>-|TRBV27|TRBD2|TRBJ2-1
CASTPSGPRSYNEQFF
TGTGCCAGCACTCCTAGCGGCCCCCGCTCCTACAATGAGCAGTTCTTC
>-|TRBV7-9|-|TRBJ2-5
CASSPDYQETQYF
TGTGCCAGCAGCCCCGACTATCAAGAGACCCAGTACTTC
>-|TRBV23-1|-|TRBJ1-5
CASSHIWAVGNQPQHF
TGCGCCAGCAGTCATATCTGGGCAGTAGGCAATCAGCCCCAGCATTTT
>-|TRBV10-1|TRBD2|TRBJ2-3
CASSEGLAGAKDTQYF
TGCGCCAGCAGTGAGGGACTAGCGGGAGCAAAAGATACGCAGTATTTT
>-|TRBV27|-|TRBJ1-6
CASSFVPGESPLHF
TGTGCCAGCAGTTTCGTGCCCGGGGAGTCACCCCTCCACTTT
>-|TRBV7-9|-|TRBJ1-1
CASSLVQMNTEAFF
TGTGCCAGCAGCTTAGTACAGATGAACACTGAAGCTTTCTTT
>-|TRBV20-1|-|TRBJ2-1
CSASYWSSYNEQFF
TGCAGTGCTAGTTATTGGAGCTCCTACAATGAGCAGTTCTTC
>-|TRBV5-6|TRBD1|TRBJ1-6
CASSLTGAGSPLHF
TGTGCCAGCAGCCTGACAGGGGCTGGTTCACCCCTCCACTTT
>few|TRBV21-1|-|TRBJ2-1
CASSKNPLLAGGYNEQFF
TGTGCCAGCAGCAAAAATCCCCTCCTAGCGGGGGGCTACAATGAGCAGTTCTTC
>-|TRBV28|-|TRBJ2-5
CASSLGHRGQYF
TGTGCCAGCAGTTTAGGTCACCGGGGCCAGTACTTC
>few|TRBV19|-|TRBJ1-5
CASSLGTTLVLLQPQHF
TGTGCCAGTAGTCTCGGGACTACTCTGGTCCTCTTGCAGCCCCAGCATTTT
>-|TRBV24-1|-|TRBJ2-3
CATSDLQTGADTQYF
TGTGCCACCAGTGATTTGCAGACAGGTGCAGATACGCAGTATTTT
>-|TRBV11-3|TRBD1|TRBJ2-1
CASSRGQGSYNEQFF
TGTGCCAGCAGCCGGGGACAGGGGAGCTACAATGAGCAGTTCTTC
>-|TRBV19|TRBD1|TRBJ2-7
CASSRGTGGANEQYF
TGTGCCAGTAGTCGAGGGACAGGGGGCGCAAACGAGCAGTACTTC
>once|TRBV9|TRBD1|TRBJ1-1
CASSVTGVTEAFF
TGTGCCAGCAGCGTAACAGGGGTGACTGAAGCTTTCTTT
>-|TRBV5-8|-|TRBJ1-4
CASSLTGVSEKLFF
TGTGCCAGCAGCCTCACAGGTGTCTCTGAAAAACTGTTTTTT
>-|TRBV5-1|TRBD1|TRBJ1-2
CASSLAPGQEVGYTF
TGCGCCAGCAGCTTGGCCCCCGGACAGGAAGTGGGCTACACCTTC